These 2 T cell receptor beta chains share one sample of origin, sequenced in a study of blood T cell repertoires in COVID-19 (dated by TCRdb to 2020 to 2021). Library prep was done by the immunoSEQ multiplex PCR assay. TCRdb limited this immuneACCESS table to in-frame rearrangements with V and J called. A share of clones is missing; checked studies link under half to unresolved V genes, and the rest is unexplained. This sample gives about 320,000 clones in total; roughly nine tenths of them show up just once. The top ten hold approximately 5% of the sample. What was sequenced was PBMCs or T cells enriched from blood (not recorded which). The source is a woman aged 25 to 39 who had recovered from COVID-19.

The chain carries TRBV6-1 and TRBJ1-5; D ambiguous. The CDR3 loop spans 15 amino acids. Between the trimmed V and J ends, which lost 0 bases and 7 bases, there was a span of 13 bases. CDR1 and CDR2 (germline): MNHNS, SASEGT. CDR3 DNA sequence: TGTGCCAGCAGTGAAGCAACGAGGGCCGGGCAGCCCCAGCATTTT. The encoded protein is CASSEATRAGQPQHF.

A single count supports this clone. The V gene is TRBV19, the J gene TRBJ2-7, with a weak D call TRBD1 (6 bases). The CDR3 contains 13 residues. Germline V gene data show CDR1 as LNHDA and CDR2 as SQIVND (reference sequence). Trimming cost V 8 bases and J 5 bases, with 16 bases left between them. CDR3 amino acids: CASFDWTVNEQYF. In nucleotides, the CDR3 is TGTGCCAGTTTCGACTGGACAGTCAACGAGCAGTACTTC.